This is a list of T cell receptor beta chains from one sample in a study of T-cell memory formation after mild COVID-19. Using its own MiXCR run on the 5' RACE reads, TCRdb lists one record per CDR3 protein. The data hold roughly 480,000 distinct CDR3 sequences, with 25% observed a single time. What was sequenced was PBMCs or a T cell subset sorted from them (not recorded which). These receptors originate from an adult woman who had mild COVID-19 (a few samples of this study predate the infection). Cell type and time point are not known. Both conserved end residues are part of each CDR3. A D gene is named only where the DNA matches it firmly. For some rows the clone size is stated as once, few or many, or as a class when expanded; others skip it.

abundance	v_gene	j_gene	d_gene	CDR3nt	CDR3aa
.	TRBV19	TRBJ1-2	.	TGTGCCAGTAGTAAAGGGCCCTTCGCTAACTATGGCTACACCTTC	CASSKGPFANYGYTF
many	TRBV29-1	TRBJ2-2	.	TGCAGCGTTGAATCCGGGGTGGCCACCGGGGAGCTGTTTTTT	CSVESGVATGELFF
.	TRBV6-5	TRBJ2-7	.	TGTGCCAGCAGTCGAATCGTGGGTGACTACGAGCAGTACTTC	CASSRIVGDYEQYF
few	TRBV12-3/TRBV12-4	TRBJ2-1	TRBD2	TGTGCCAGCAGTTTAAGGGTGGGGGGGGCCTACAATGAGCAGTTCTTC	CASSLRVGGAYNEQFF
few	TRBV7-3	TRBJ2-2	TRBD2	TGTGCCAGCAGCTTCACCGGGACTAGCGGGGGCACCGGGGAGCTGTTTTTT	CASSFTGTSGGTGELFF
.	TRBV21-1	TRBJ1-1	.	TGTGCCAGCAGCAAAGTGGGAGGGAACACTGAAGCTTTCTTT	CASSKVGGNTEAFF
few	TRBV2	TRBJ2-1	TRBD1	TGTGCCAGCGTCGGGACAGGGGACAATGAGCAGTTCTTC	CASVGTGDNEQFF
.	TRBV5-1	TRBJ2-1	.	TGCGCCAGCAGAGAAGGGGCCGGGAATGAGCAGTTCTTC	CASREGAGNEQFF
.	TRBV24-1	TRBJ2-3	TRBD2	TGTGCCACCAGTGACCCCGGACTAGCGGCCACAGATACGCAGTATTTT	CATSDPGLAATDTQYF
.	TRBV20-1	TRBJ2-7	TRBD1	TGCAGTGCTAGAGGGACAGGATCCTACGAGCAGTACTTC	CSARGTGSYEQYF
.	TRBV5-1	TRBJ2-1	TRBD1	TGCGCCAGCAGCTCACAGGGGGCTGAATACAATGAGCAGTTCTTC	CASSSQGAEYNEQFF
few	TRBV5-5	TRBJ2-2	TRBD2	TGTGCCAGCACTAGCGGGGGGGCCATCGTCGGGGAGCTGTTTTTT	CASTSGGAIVGELFF
few	TRBV20-1	TRBJ2-3	TRBD1	TGCAGTGCTAGAGACCCGACAGGGGGCATGACAGATACGCAGTATTTT	CSARDPTGGMTDTQYF
few	TRBV24-1	TRBJ2-3	TRBD2	TGTGCCACCAGGCAGGGACTAACAGATACGCAGTATTTT	CATRQGLTDTQYF
few	TRBV4-2	TRBJ2-2	.	TGTGCCAGCAGCCAAGATTCCGGGCGGAACACCGGGGAGCTGTTTTTT	CASSQDSGRNTGELFF
many	TRBV18	TRBJ2-7	TRBD1	TGTGCCAGCTCACCAACGGACAGGCAATTCTACGAGCAGTACTTC	CASSPTDRQFYEQYF
few	TRBV5-4	TRBJ1-4	.	TGTGCCAGCAGCTTGGCTCGGGGGCCAACTAATGAAAAACTGTTTTTT	CASSLARGPTNEKLFF
.	TRBV7-2	TRBJ2-1	TRBD2	TGTGCCAGCAGCTTAGGGGGCGGGAGGATAAATGAGCAGTTCTTC	CASSLGGGRINEQFF
.	TRBV29-1	TRBJ2-5	.	TGCAGCGCCCTCGGGACGCGAGAGACCCAGTACTTC	CSALGTRETQYF
.	TRBV7-2	TRBJ2-1	TRBD2	TGTGCCAGCAGCTTACAACAGACTAGCGGGTATGAGCAGTTCTTC	CASSLQQTSGYEQFF
.	TRBV7-8	TRBJ2-7	.	TGTGCCAGCAGCTCCCCGGGAGACAGTGCTTTCTACGAGCAGTACTTC	CASSSPGDSAFYEQYF
.	TRBV6-5	TRBJ2-3	TRBD2	TGTGCCAGCAGGCCTAGCGGATTCCCAGATACGCAGTATTTT	CASRPSGFPDTQYF
.	TRBV12-3/TRBV12-4	TRBJ2-7	.	TGTGCCAGCACCGCCGGGAACGAGCAGTACTTC	CASTAGNEQYF
few	TRBV20-1	TRBJ2-7	.	TGCAGTGCCCATTCGGACAGCAGCTCCTACGAGCAGTACTTC	CSAHSDSSSYEQYF
.	TRBV29-1	TRBJ2-4	TRBD2	TGCAGCGTAGTACTAGCGGGAGTTCCCAAAAACATTCAGTACTTC	CSVVLAGVPKNIQYF
.	TRBV7-2	TRBJ2-3	TRBD2	TGTGCCAGCAGTCCAACTAGCGGGAGAGTGGGAGATACGCAGTATTTT	CASSPTSGRVGDTQYF